Listed below are T cell receptor beta chains from one sample, sequenced in a study of blood T cell repertoires in COVID-19. The assay was immunoSEQ multiplex PCR, and TCRdb's table has in-frame clones only and misses some. The table includes approximately 170,000 clones, 86% detected once. Specimen: peripheral blood. The receptor source for this set is a man between 50 and 59 years old with active or convalescent COVID-19. The CDR3 runs from the conserved cysteine through the conserved F or W. The D gene is left open where the match is weak. Size is stated for part of the rows, as once, few or many counts, or as a class when the clone is expanded.

TRBJ1-2,-,-,TRBV30,CAGHGDGYTF,TGTGCCGGTCACGGGGATGGCTACACCTTC
TRBJ2-7,-,-,TRBV28,CASSPRDFYEQYF,TGTGCCAGCAGTCCCCGGGACTTCTACGAGCAGTACTTC
TRBJ1-2,-,-,TRBV21-1,CASLEDSPSKEHYGYTF,TGTGCCAGCTTAGAGGACAGTCCATCGAAAGAGCACTATGGCTACACCTTC
TRBJ2-7,TRBD1,-,TRBV18,CASSLGQGALGRYEQYF,TGTGCCAGCTCACTCGGACAGGGGGCTTTGGGTCGTTACGAGCAGTACTTC
TRBJ2-2,-,-,TRBV10-2,CASLEQGYTGELFF,TGCGCCAGCCTTGAACAGGGATACACCGGGGAGCTGTTTTTT
TRBJ1-5,-,-,TRBV15,CATSRKQVEFSNQPQHF,TGTGCCACCAGCAGAAAACAGGTGGAGTTTTCCAATCAGCCCCAGCATTTT
TRBJ2-7,TRBD2,-,TRBV5-1,CASSLAGREVLGEQYF,TGCGCCAGCAGCTTGGCCGGGCGGGAGGTCTTAGGCGAGCAGTACTTC
TRBJ2-3,TRBD1,-,TRBV4-2,CATETGGEGDTQYF,TGTGCCACGGAAACAGGGGGCGAAGGAGATACGCAGTATTTT
TRBJ1-5,TRBD1,-,TRBV6-5,CASSPGQGTNQPQHF,TGTGCCAGCAGCCCGGGACAGGGGACCAATCAGCCCCAGCATTTT
TRBJ1-1,TRBD1,-,TRBV7-9,CASSLDAGGTEAFF,TGTGCCAGCAGCTTGGATGCAGGGGGCACTGAAGCTTTCTTT
TRBJ2-6,TRBD1,once,TRBV4-2,CASSHGGQKNSGANVLTF,TGTGCCAGCAGCCATGGGGGACAGAAAAATTCTGGGGCCAACGTCCTGACTTTC
TRBJ1-5,-,-,TRBV7-6,CASSETGVQHF,TGTGCCAGCAGCGAGACCGGGGTCCAGCATTTT
TRBJ2-3,-,-,TRBV2,CASTVEDTQYF,TGTGCCAGCACGGTTGAAGATACGCAGTATTTT
TRBJ1-2,-,-,TRBV5-5,CASSLDSGGNYYGYTF,TGTGCCAGCAGCTTGGATTCAGGCGGGAACTACTATGGCTACACCTTC
TRBJ2-5,-,-,TRBV5-1,CASSEAGSETQYF,TGCGCCAGCAGTGAGGCGGGATCGGAGACCCAGTACTTC
TRBJ1-4,-,-,TRBV6-5,CASTSTRATNEKLFF,TGTGCCAGCACCTCCACGAGAGCAACTAATGAAAAACTGTTTTTT
TRBJ1-5,TRBD1,-,TRBV5-6,CASSPGQGHYQPQHF,TGTGCCAGCAGCCCTGGACAGGGGCACTATCAGCCCCAGCATTTT
TRBJ2-7,TRBD1,once,TRBV30,CAWSPGQSHEQYF,TGTGCCTGGAGTCCGGGACAGAGCCACGAGCAGTACTTC
TRBJ2-4,TRBD1,-,TRBV15,CATSSGTGENIQYF,TGTGCCACCAGCAGCGGGACAGGGGAAAACATTCAGTACTTC
TRBJ2-2,-,-,TRBV6-5,CASSSRFPNTGELFF,TGTGCCAGCAGTTCCAGGTTCCCGAACACCGGGGAGCTGTTTTTT
TRBJ2-7,-,-,TRBV5-1,CASSLDRPYEQYF,TGCGCCAGCAGCTTGGACAGACCCTACGAGCAGTACTTC
TRBJ2-7,-,-,TRBV5-4,CASSFRRQSSYEQYF,TGTGCCAGCAGCTTTAGACGACAGTCCTCCTACGAGCAGTACTTC